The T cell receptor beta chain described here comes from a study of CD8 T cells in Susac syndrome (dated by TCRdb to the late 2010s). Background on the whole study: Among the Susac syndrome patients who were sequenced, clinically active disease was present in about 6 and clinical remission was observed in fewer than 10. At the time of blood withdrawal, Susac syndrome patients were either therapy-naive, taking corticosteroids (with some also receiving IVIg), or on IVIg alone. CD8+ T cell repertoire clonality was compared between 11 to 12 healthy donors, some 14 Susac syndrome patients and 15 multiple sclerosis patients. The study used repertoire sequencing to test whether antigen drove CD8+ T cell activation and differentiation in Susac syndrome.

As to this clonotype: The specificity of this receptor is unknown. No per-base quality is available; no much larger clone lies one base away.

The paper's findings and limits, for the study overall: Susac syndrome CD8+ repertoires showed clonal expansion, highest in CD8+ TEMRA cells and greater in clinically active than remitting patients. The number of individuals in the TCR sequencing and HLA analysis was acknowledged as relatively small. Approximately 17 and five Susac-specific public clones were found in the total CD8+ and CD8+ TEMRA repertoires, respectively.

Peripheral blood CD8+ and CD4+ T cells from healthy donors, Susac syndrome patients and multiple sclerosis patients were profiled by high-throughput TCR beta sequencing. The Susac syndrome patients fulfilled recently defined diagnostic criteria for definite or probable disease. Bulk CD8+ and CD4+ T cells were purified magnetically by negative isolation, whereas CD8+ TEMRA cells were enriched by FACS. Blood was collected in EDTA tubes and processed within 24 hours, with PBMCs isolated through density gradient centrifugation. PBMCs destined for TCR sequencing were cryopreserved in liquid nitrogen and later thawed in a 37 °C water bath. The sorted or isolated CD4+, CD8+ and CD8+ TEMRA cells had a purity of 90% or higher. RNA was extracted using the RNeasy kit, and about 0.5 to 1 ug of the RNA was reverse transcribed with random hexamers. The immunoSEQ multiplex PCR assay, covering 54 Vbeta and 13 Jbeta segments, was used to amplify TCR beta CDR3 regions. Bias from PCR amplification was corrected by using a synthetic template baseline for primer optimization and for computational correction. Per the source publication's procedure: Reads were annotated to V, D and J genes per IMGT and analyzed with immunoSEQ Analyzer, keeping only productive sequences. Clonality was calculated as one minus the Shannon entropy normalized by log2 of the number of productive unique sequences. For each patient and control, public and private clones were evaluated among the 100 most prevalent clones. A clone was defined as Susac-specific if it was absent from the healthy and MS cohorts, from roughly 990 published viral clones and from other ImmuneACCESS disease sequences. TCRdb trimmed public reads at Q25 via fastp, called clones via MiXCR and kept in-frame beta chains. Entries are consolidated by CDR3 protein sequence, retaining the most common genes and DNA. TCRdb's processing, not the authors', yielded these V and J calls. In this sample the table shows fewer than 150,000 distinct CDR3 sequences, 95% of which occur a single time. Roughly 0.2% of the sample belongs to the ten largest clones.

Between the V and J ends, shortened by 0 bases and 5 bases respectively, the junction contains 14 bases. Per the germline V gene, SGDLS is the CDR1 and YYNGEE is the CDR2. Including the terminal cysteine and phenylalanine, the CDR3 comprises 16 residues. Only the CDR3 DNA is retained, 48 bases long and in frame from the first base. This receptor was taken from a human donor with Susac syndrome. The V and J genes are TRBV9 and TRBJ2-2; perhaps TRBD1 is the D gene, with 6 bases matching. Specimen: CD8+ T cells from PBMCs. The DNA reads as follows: TGTGCCAGCAGCGTAGGAGGGGGAGCCACGACCGGGGAGCTGTTTTTT. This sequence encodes CASSVGGGATTGELFF.